The 23 T cell receptor beta chains in this list originate from one sample, sequenced in a study of blood T cell repertoires in COVID-19. Repertoires were generated with immunoSEQ multiplex PCR, while TCRdb's copy carries only in-frame clones and drops some. The repertoire holds hundreds of thousands of clones, with 80% to 90% as singletons. The sequenced material came from peripheral blood. These receptors originate from a woman younger than 45 with COVID-19, enrolled during active disease.

This clone has just one count. The rearrangement joins TRBV18 to TRBJ1-1; the D gene is possibly TRBD1 (6 bases). The CDR3 spans 14 residues. V lost 4 bases and J lost 4, with 13 bases in between. CDR1 and CDR2 from the germline V gene are KGHSH and LQKENI. The CDR3 region is CASSLQGGTTEAFF. The CDR3 DNA reads TGTGCCAGCTCACTACAGGGAGGGACCACTGAAGCTTTCTTT.

Concerning this clone itself: Mismatch with germline at one junction end may stem from a read error. The chain combines TRBV7-7 with TRBJ2-7; tentative D call: TRBD2 (7 bases). The CDR3 is 13 amino acids. Germline-derived CDR1 and CDR2 are SSHAT and FNYEAQ (reference sequence). DNA of the CDR3: TGTGCTAGCAGCTTCTCGGGGAGGGGGGAGCAGTACTTC. Translating gives CASSFSGRGEQYF.

The V and J genes are TRBV6-5 and TRBJ2-7; D gene ambiguous. The CDR3 has 14 amino acids. Germline CDR1 reads MNHEY; CDR2 reads SVGAGI. V gave up 6 bases and J gave up 2 bases, with 14 bases separating them. The CDR3 DNA is TGTGCCAGCAGAAGCCCGGTTGCCCCCTACGAGCAGTACTTC. It translates to CASRSPVAPYEQYF.

This chain connects TRBV29-1 to TRBJ2-3, with D perhaps assigned TRBD1 or TRBD2 (9 bases each). V lost 6 bases to trimming and J lost 3 bases, with 25 bases between them. Germline CDR1 reads SQVTM; CDR2 reads ANQGSEA. The length of the CDR3 is 17 residues. The DNA for the CDR3 is TGCAGCGTCATGGGACAGGGTGGACTAGCGTCGACAGATACGCAGTATTTT. Its translation: CSVMGQGGLASTDTQYF.

This chain connects TRBV11-3 to TRBJ2-5; weak D call: TRBD2 (5 bases). The germline V gene encodes CDR1 SGHNT and CDR2 YENEEA. The CDR3 totals 14 residues. The germline V and J ends were trimmed by 1 base and 4 bases, with 10 bases remaining between them. Written as DNA, the CDR3 is TGTGCCAGCAGCTTAGCCGGGGTCGGAGAGACCCAGTACTTC. Amino acid sequence: CASSLAGVGETQYF.

V gene TRBV11-2 combines with J gene TRBJ2-1, with TRBD1 identical over 10 bases. Germline V gene lookup returns CDR1 SGHAT and CDR2 FQNNGV. Unmatched junction bases numbered 3, after V lost 0 bases and J lost 4 bases. CDR3 length equals 16 residues. The CDR3 spells CASSLDGTGAYNEQFF. CDR3 coding DNA: TGTGCCAGCAGCTTAGATGGGACAGGGGCTTACAATGAGCAGTTCTTC.

The chain recombines TRBV28 with TRBJ1-1; 10 bases line up with TRBD1. Germline CDR1 MDHEN, CDR2 SYDVKM. Trimming took 5 bases from V and 1 from J; bases not matched to a gene: 4. This CDR3 has 15 amino acids. The CDR3 spells CASSARQGANTEAFF. The CDR3 coding sequence is TGTGCCAGCAGTGCCCGACAGGGGGCGAACACTGAAGCTTTCTTT.

V usage is TRBV11-2 and J usage is TRBJ2-3, with 10 bases matching TRBD2. The V and J ends lost 5 bases and 7 bases, in that order; junction bases with no gene match: 6. Germline values: CDR1 SGHAT, CDR2 FQNNGV. This CDR3 contains 14 residues. CDR3 in amino acids: CASSLAGAVYTQYF. CDR3 bases: TGTGCCAGCAGCCTAGCGGGAGCTGTATATACGCAGTATTTT.

This chain joins TRBV10-3 and TRBJ1-2; the match to TRBD1 covers 11 bases. The CDR3 runs 16 residues. Germline V CDR1 and CDR2: ENHRY, SYGVKD. J lost 2 bases, V lost 6 bases, and 8 bases had no gene match. The CDR3: CAIRRTGGESNYGYTF. The CDR3 region has the DNA TGTGCCATCAGGAGGACAGGGGGCGAGTCCAACTATGGCTACACCTTC.

The gene calls are TRBV21-1 and TRBJ1-5; whether TRBD1, the table's D call, matches the DNA was not checked. TRBV21-1 is noted as a pseudogene. The CDR3 is made up of 17 amino acids. The CDR3 is CASTYKTGASSNQPQHF. The CDR3 DNA follows: TGTGCCAGCACCTACAAGACAGGGGCTAGTAGCAATCAGCCCCAGCATTTT.

V and J are TRBV10-2 and TRBJ2-3; TRBD2 matches 7 bases. CDR3 length: 15 amino acids. The germline V gene has CDR1 WSHSY and CDR2 SAAADI. After removal of 4 bases from V and 3 bases from J, the junction contained 7 bases not matched to a gene. This CDR3 is CASSGEGAATDTQYF. In nucleotides, the CDR3 is TGCGCCAGCAGTGGGGAGGGAGCGGCGACAGATACGCAGTATTTT.

The chain combines TRBV7-2 with TRBJ1-6, with unresolved D. V was pared by 1 base and J by 7 bases, with 5 bases between. This CDR3 is 13 amino acids long. Germline V gene data show CDR1 as SGHTA and CDR2 as FQGNSA. The CDR3 region is CASSLEENSPLHF. The CDR3 DNA reads as TGTGCCAGCAGCTTAGAGGAGAATTCACCCCTCCACTTT. Full variable domain (missing parts from reference TRBV7-2 and TRBJ1-6): GAGVSQSPSNKVTEKGKDVELRCDPISGHTALYWYRQSLGQGLEFLIYFQGNSAPDKSGLPSDRFSAERTGGSVSTLTIQRTQQEDSAVYLCASSLEENSPLHFGNGTRLTVT.

The chain links TRBV5-1 to TRBJ1-1; 8 bases map to TRBD1. The germline gives CDR1 SGHRS, CDR2 YFSETQ. Trimming took 4 bases from V and 5 from J; bases not matched to a gene: 4. The CDR3 consists of 13 residues. The CDR3 loop reads CASSQGARTEAFF. CDR3 DNA sequence: TGCGCCAGCAGCCAGGGGGCACGAACTGAAGCTTTCTTT.

The CDR3 loop is CASSPDRRGGVGYTF. As DNA, the CDR3 is TGTGCCAGCAGCCCTGATCGACGAGGGGGAGTTGGCTACACCTTC. This chain connects TRBV14 to TRBJ1-2; maybe TRBD1 (6 bases). Germline CDR1 reads SGHDN; CDR2 reads FVKESK. The CDR3 totals 15 residues. Trimming took 4 bases from V and 7 from J, leaving 19 bases between them.

The chain couples TRBV7-8 to TRBJ1-1; possible D gene TRBD1, 6 bases. The CDR3 has 13 residues. V was cut by 3 bases and J by 4 bases, with 9 bases left in between. Germline V CDR1 and CDR2: SGHVS, FQNEAQ. Here the CDR3 DNA reads TGTGCCAGCAGCTTTTGGACAGTCACTGAAGCTTTCTTT. Protein product: CASSFWTVTEAFF.

A few counts support this clone. The chain carries TRBV29-1 and TRBJ2-3, with a weak D call TRBD1 (6 bases). Trimming took 4 bases from V and 6 from J, leaving 17 bases between them. The CDR3 runs 14 residues. Germline V gene data show CDR1 as SQVTM and CDR2 as ANQGSEA. CDR3 DNA: TGCAGCGTTGTGGGCCAGGGGAGTATGGATACGCAGTATTTT. It encodes CSVVGQGSMDTQYF.

The chain recombines TRBV28 with TRBJ1-3, with D unresolved. Germline V gene sequence: CDR1 MDHEN, CDR2 SYDVKM. V was cut by 5 bases and J by 8 bases, with 10 bases left in between. This CDR3 comprises 12 residues. In DNA form, the CDR3 reads TGTGCCAGCAGTGGGGAGGTGGACACCATATATTTT. Protein: CASSGEVDTIYF.

This rearrangement joins TRBV11-2 to TRBJ2-2; TRBD2 matches at 12 bases. Per germline, CDR1 SGHAT and CDR2 FQNNGV. V shed 5 bases, J shed 5 bases, and the junction held 6 bases outside the gene matches. The CDR3 is 16 residues long. DNA for the CDR3: TGTGCCAGCAGCCCCCGGACTAGCGGGGCGACCGGGGAGCTGTTTTTT. It encodes CASSPRTSGATGELFF.

This rearrangement joins TRBV27 to TRBJ2-7; 12 nucleotides align to TRBD2. The CDR3 has 15 residues. Germline V gene lookup returns CDR1 MNHEY and CDR2 SMNVEV (reference sequence). Trimming took 6 bases from V and 1 from J; bases not matched to a gene: 4. The CDR3 loop is CASSSLAGGSYEQYV. The CDR3 region has the DNA TGTGCCAGCAGCTCCCTAGCGGGAGGGTCCTACGAGCAGTACGTC.

The rearrangement uses TRBV5-6 and TRBJ1-1; 7 positions match TRBD1. The CDR3 extends over 15 amino acids. Trimming cost V 3 bases and J 5 bases; bases outside gene matches: 10. Germline-derived CDR1 and CDR2 are SGHDT and YYEEEE. The DNA of the CDR3 is TGTGCCAGCAGCTCTAACGAGTACAGGGGTACTGAAGCTTTCTTT. The encoded protein is CASSSNEYRGTEAFF.

V gene TRBV7-9 combines with J gene TRBJ2-5; 8 bases are a match to TRBD2. V lost 0 bases, J lost 2 bases, and 2 bases stayed unmatched. Looked up from germline, CDR1 is SEHNR and CDR2 is FQNEAQ (reference sequence). The length of the CDR3 is 15 residues. The CDR3 loop is CASSLASGGQETQYF. CDR3 DNA: TGTGCCAGCAGCTTAGCCAGCGGGGGACAAGAGACCCAGTACTTC.

V is TRBV4-3 and J is TRBJ1-4, with TRBD1 matching over 10 bases. J was trimmed by 5 bases and V by 0 bases; bases with no gene match: 6. Germline CDR1 and CDR2: LGHNA and YSLEER. The CDR3 length is 17 residues. The CDR3 here is CASSQDLGQGDNEKLFF. Written as DNA, the CDR3 is TGCGCCAGCAGCCAAGATCTTGGACAGGGGGACAATGAAAAACTGTTTTTT.

The chain links TRBV11-2 to TRBJ1-1; D not resolved. Trimming removed 5 bases from V and 1 base from J, with 17 bases in between. Germline CDR1 reads SGHAT; CDR2 reads FQNNGV. The CDR3 totals 16 residues. The CDR3 spells CASSPPLSLPNTEAFF. CDR3 bases: TGTGCCAGCAGCCCCCCCCTTTCACTACCGAACACTGAAGCTTTCTTT.